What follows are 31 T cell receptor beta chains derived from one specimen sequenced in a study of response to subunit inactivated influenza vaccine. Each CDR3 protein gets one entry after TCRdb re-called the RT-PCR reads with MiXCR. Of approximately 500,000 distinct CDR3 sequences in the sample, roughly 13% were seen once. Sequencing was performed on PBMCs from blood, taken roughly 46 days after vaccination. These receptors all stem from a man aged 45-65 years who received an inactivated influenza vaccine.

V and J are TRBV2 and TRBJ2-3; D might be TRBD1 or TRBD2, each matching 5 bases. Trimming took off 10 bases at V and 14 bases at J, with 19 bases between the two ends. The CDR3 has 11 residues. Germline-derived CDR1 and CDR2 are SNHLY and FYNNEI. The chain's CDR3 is CAIPWGEDSYF. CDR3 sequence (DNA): TGTGCCATCCCCTGGGGCGAGGACTCGTATTTT.

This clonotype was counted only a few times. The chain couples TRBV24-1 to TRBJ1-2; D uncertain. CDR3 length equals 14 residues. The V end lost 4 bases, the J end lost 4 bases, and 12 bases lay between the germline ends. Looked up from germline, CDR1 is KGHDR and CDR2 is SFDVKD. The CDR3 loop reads CATSDPDTPYGYTF. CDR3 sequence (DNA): TGTGCCACCAGTGACCCCGACACGCCCTATGGCTACACCTTC.

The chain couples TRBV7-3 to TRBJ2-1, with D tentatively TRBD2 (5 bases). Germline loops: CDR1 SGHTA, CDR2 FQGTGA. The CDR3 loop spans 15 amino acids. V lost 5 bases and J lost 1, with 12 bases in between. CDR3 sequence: CASSLSARSYNEQFF. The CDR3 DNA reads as TGTGCCAGCAGCCTTAGCGCGCGTTCCTACAATGAGCAGTTCTTC.

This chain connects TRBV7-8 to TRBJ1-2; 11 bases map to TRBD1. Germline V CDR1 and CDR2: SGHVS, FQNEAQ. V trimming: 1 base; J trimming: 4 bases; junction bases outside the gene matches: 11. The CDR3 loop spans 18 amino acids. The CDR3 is CASSLVRVVGQGVYGYTF. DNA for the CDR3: TGTGCCAGCAGCTTAGTTAGGGTAGTGGGACAGGGGGTCTATGGCTACACCTTC.

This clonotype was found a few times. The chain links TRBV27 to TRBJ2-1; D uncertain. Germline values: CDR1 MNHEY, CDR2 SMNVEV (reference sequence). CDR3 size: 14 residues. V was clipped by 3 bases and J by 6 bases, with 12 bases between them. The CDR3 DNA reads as TGTGCCAGCAGTTTCTATCCCTTGGTCAATGAGCAGTTCTTC. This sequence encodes CASSFYPLVNEQFF.

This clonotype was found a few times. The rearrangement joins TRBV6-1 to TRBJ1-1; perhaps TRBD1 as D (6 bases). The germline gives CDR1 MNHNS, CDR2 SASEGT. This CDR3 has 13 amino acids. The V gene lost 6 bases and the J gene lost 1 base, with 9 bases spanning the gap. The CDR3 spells CASRTDRNTEAFF. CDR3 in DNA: TGTGCCAGCAGGACGGACAGGAACACTGAAGCTTTCTTT.

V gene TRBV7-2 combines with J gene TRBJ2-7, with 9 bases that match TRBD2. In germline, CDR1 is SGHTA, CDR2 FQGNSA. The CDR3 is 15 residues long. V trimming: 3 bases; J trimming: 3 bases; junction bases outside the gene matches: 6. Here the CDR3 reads CASSFERGANYEQYF. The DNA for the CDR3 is TGTGCCAGCAGCTTTGAGCGGGGGGCGAACTACGAGCAGTACTTC.

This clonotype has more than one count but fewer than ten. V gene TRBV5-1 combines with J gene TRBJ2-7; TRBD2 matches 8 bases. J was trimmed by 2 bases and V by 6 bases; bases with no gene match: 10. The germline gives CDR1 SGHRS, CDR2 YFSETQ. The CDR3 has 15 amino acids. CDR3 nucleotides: TGCGCCAGCAAAGAGAATGCGGGGGGCCCCTACGAGCAGTACTTC. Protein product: CASKENAGGPYEQYF.

This CDR3 is CASSEGTGGAQRIQYF. For the CDR3, the DNA is TGTGCCAGCAGCGAGGGGACAGGGGGAGCCCAACGGATTCAGTACTTC. The chain employs TRBV7-2 and TRBJ2-4, with 11 bases aligning to TRBD1. Germline-derived CDR1 and CDR2 are SGHTA and FQGNSA. Unmatched junction bases numbered 13, after V lost 5 bases and J lost 10 bases. This CDR3 has 16 residues. Based on the CDR3 plus reference TRBV7-2 and TRBJ2-4, the full variable domain is GAGVSQSPSNKVTEKGKDVELRCDPISGHTALYWYRQSLGQGLEFLIYFQGNSAPDKSGLPSDRFSAERTGGSVSTLTIQRTQQEDSAVYLCASSEGTGGAQRIQYFGAGTRLSVL.

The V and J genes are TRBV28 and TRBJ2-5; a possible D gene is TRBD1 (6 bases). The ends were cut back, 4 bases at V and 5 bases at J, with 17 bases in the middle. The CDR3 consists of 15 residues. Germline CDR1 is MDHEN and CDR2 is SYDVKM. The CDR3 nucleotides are TGTGCCAGCAGTTCTTCACAGGGATTAGGGGAGACCCAGTACTTC. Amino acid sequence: CASSSSQGLGETQYF.

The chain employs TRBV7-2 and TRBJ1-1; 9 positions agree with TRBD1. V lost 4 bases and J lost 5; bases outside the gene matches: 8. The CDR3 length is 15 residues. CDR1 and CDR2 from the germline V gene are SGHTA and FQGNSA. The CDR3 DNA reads TGTGCCAGCAGCTCGAGGACAGGGGTAAGGACTGAAGCTTTCTTT. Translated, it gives CASSSRTGVRTEAFF.

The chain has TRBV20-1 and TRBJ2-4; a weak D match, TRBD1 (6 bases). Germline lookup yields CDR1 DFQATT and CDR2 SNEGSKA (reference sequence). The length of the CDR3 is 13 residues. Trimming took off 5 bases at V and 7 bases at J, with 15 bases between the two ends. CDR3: CSAFDRTGNIQYF. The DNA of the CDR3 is TGCAGTGCTTTCGACAGGACGGGGAACATTCAGTACTTC.

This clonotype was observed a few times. The CDR3: CASSQTGFEQYF. The CDR3 nucleotides are TGTGCCAGCAGTCAAACGGGTTTCGAGCAGTACTTC. V gene TRBV12-3 or TRBV12-4 combines with J gene TRBJ2-7; D remains unclear. This CDR3 spans 12 amino acids. V lost 5 bases and J lost 6, with 11 bases in between.

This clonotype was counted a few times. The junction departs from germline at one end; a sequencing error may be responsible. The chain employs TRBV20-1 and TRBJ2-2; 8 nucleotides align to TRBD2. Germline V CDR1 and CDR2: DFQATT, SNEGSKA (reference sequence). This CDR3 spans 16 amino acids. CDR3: CCARDTQREWTGELFF. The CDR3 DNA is TGCTGTGCTAGAGATACCCAGCGGGAGTGGACCGGGGAGCTGTTTTTT.

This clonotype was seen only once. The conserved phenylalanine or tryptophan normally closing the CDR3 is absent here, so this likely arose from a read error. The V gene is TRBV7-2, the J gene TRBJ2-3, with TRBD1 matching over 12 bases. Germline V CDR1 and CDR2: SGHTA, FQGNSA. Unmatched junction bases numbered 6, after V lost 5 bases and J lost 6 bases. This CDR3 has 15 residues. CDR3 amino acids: CASSRGQGATDTQYL. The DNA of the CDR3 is TGTGCCAGCAGCCGGGGACAGGGGGCGACCGATACGCAGTATTTA.

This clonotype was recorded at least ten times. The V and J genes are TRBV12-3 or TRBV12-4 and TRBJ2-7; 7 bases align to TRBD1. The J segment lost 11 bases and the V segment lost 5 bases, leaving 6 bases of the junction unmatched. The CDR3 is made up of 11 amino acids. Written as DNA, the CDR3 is TGTGCCAGCAGTACCGGGACAGTTAAGTACTTC. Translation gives CASSTGTVKYF.

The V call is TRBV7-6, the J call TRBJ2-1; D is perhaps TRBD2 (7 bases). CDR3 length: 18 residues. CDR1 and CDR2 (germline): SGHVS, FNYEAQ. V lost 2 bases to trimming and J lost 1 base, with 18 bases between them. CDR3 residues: CASSLRVRGGVSYNEQFF. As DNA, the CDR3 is TGTGCCAGCAGCTTAAGAGTAAGGGGGGGGGTTTCCTACAATGAGCAGTTCTTC.

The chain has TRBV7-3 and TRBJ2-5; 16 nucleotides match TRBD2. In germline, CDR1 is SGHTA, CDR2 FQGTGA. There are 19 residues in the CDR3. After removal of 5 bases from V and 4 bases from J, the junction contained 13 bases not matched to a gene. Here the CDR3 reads CASSQGLAGGPHRGETQYF. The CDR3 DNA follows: TGTGCCAGCAGCCAGGGACTAGCGGGAGGGCCCCACCGTGGAGAGACCCAGTACTTC.

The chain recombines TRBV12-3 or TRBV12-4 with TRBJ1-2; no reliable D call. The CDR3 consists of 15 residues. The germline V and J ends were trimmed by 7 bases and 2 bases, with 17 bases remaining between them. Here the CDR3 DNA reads TGTGCCAGCACCCTTACTCTGAGGCTAAACTATGGCTACACCTTC. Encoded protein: CASTLTLRLNYGYTF.

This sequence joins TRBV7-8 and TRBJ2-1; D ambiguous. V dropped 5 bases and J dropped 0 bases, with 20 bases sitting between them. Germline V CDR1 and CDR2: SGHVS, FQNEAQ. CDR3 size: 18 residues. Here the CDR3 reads CASSPRSYGVSSYNEQFF. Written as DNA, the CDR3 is TGTGCCAGCAGCCCCCGATCCTATGGGGTGAGCTCCTACAATGAGCAGTTCTTC.

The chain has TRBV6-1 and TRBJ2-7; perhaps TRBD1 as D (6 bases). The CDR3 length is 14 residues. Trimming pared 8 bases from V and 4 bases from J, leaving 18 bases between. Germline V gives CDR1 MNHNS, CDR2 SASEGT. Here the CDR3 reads CASGTGWGTYEQYF. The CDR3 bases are TGTGCCAGCGGAACAGGGTGGGGGACGTACGAGCAGTACTTC.

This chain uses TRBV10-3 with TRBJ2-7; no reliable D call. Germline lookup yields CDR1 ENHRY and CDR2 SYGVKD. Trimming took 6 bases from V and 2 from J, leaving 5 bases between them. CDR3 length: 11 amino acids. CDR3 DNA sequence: TGTGCCATCAGAAACACCTACGAGCAGTACTTC. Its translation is CAIRNTYEQYF.

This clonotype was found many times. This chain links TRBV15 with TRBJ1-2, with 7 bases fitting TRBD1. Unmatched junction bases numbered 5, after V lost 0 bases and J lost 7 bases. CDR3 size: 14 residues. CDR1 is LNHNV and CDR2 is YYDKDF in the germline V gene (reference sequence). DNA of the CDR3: TGTGCCACCAGCAGAGATATAGGGGGCACTGGCTACACCTTC. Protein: CATSRDIGGTGYTF.

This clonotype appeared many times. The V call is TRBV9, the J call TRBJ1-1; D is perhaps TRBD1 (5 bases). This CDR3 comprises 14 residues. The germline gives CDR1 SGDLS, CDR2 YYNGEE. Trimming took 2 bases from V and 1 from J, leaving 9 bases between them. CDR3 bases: TGTGCCAGCAGCGTGGGGGACCGGAACACTGAAGCTTTCTTT. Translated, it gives CASSVGDRNTEAFF.

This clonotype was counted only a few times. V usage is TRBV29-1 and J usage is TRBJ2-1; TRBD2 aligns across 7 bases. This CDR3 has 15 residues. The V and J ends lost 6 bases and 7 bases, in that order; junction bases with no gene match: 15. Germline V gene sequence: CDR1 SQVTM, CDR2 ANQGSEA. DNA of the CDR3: TGCAGCGTCACAAAGGGACTAACCCGTTTAAATGAGCAGTTCTTC. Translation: CSVTKGLTRLNEQFF.

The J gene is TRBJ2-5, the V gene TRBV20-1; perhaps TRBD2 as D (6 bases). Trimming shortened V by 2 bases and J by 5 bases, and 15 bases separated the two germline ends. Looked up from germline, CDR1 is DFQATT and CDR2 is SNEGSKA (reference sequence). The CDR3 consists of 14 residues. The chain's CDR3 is CSARFPGLLETQYF. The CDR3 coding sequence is TGCAGTGCTAGATTCCCGGGACTTCTGGAGACCCAGTACTTC.

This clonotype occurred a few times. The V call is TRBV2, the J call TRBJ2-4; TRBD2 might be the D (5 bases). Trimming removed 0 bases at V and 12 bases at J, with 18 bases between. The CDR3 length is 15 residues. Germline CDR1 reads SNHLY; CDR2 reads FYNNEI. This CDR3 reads CASSEALDTGKGQYF. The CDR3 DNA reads TGTGCCAGCAGTGAAGCGCTCGACACCGGGAAGGGTCAGTACTTC.

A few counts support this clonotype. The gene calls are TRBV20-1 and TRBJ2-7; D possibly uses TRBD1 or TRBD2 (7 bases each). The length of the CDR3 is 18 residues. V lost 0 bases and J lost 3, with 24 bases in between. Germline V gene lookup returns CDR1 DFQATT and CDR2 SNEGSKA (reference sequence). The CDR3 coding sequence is TGCAGTGCTAGAGATCTCAGGGGGGGTGGCAGGACATACTACGAGCAGTACTTC. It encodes CSARDLRGGGRTYYEQYF.

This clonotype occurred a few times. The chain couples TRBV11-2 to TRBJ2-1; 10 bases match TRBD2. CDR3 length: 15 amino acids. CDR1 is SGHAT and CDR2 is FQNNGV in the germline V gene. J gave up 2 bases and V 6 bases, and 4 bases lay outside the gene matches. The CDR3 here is CASRVAGGPYNEQFF. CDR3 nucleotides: TGTGCCAGCAGAGTAGCGGGAGGCCCCTACAATGAGCAGTTCTTC.

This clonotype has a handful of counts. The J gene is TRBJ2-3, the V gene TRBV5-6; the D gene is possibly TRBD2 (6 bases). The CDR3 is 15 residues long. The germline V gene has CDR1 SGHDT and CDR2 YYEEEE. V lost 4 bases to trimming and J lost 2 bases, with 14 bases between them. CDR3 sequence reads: CASSREPRLTDTQYF. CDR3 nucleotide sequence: TGTGCCAGCAGCCGGGAGCCTAGGCTCACAGATACGCAGTATTTT.

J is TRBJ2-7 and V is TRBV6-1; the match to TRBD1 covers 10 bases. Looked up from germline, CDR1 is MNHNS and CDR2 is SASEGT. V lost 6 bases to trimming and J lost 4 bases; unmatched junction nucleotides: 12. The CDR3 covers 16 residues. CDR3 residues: CASSQTRQGARYEQYF. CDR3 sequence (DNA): TGTGCCAGCAGCCAAACGAGACAGGGGGCACGGTACGAGCAGTACTTC.